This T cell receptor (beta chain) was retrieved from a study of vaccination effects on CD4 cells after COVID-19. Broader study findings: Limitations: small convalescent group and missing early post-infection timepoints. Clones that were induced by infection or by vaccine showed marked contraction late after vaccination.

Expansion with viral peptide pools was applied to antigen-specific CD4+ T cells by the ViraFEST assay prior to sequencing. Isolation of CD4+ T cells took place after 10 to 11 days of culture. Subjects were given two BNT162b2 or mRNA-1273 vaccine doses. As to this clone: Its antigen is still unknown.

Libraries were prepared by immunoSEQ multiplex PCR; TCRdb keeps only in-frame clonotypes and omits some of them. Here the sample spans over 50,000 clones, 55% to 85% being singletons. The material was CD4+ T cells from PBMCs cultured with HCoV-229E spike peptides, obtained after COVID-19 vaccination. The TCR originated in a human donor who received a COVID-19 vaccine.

The CDR3 sequence is CASSRGSYTGELFF. Written as DNA, the CDR3 is TGTGCCAGCAGCCGAGGGAGTTACACCGGGGAGCTGTTTTTT. This sequence joins TRBV4-2 and TRBJ2-2, with TRBD2 as a possible D gene (5 bases). Per germline, CDR1 LGHNA and CDR2 YNFKEQ. Between the trimmed V and J ends, which lost 4 bases and 3 bases, there was a span of 9 bases. The CDR3 spans 14 residues.